This T cell receptor beta chain came from a study of blood T cell repertoires in COVID-19 (TCRdb year 2020). About the full investigation: Samples from collaborators originated in the United States, Italy and Spain and spanned both the acute and convalescent phases of COVID-19. The material from the prospective study consisted of cDNA or gDNA derived from T cells, B-cell-depleted T cells, or PBMCs. The dataset comprised deeply sampled blood TCRbeta repertoires from subjects exposed to, actively infected with, or recovered from COVID-19. The repertoires were made available in a free public database intended to serve as a resource for research on the immune response to SARS-CoV-2. Samples were obtained from the ongoing ImmuneRACE study (first 160 participants) and from about 1,300 subjects provided by 6 global collaborators. A de-identified subject ID, COVID-19 status, age in years and sex were almost always included in the sample metadata. Where available, HLA class I and class II types were taken from metadata supplied by the sample provider and were not determined by assay-based typing. The paper as a whole reports these results and caveats: The amount of clinical and demographic metadata varied by source and participant and was provided uncurated.

The collaborating institutions used their own protocols to collect whole blood in K2EDTA tubes. For TCRbeta analysis, collaborators shipped samples as frozen whole blood, isolated PBMCs, or DNA extracted from either of those sample types. About this clone: It lacks a known antigen. The sample holds no much larger clone one base away, and base qualities are not on file.

Relative to germline, V is 6 bases shorter and J is 10 bases shorter, with 23 bases between their ends. Counted from cysteine to phenylalanine, this CDR3 has 14 amino acids. Only CDR3 DNA remains: 42 bases, in frame from the first base. The CDR1 and CDR2 encoded by the germline V gene are SGHDT and YYEEEE. The immunoSEQ Assay, a bias-controlled multiplex PCR, was used to amplify TCRbeta CDR3 regions from genomic DNA. The study's processing was this. The number of nucleated cells in each sample was estimated by amplification of reference gene primers within the assay. To quantify the absolute abundance of each unique TCRbeta CDR3 rearrangement, sequence reads were collapsed and filtered. For each sample, productive Simpson clonality was calculated as the square root of Simpson's diversity index across productive rearrangements. Held by TCRdb, this immuneACCESS table contains in-frame sequences only and omits some clones. Under half of the omission traces to an unresolved V gene where checked; the cause of the rest is unknown. That table furnishes V, J and clone size, whereas the DNA furnished D and trimming. The sample records around 73,000 clones, 82% of which are singletons. The ten largest clones capture roughly 4% of the sample.

This clonotype originated in a woman aged 60-75 years with acute or convalescent COVID-19. Recombination connected TRBV5-6 to TRBJ2-7; TRBD2 might be the D gene, on 6 matching bases. The material sequenced was peripheral blood. The DNA reads TGTGCCAGCACCCTATGGGAGGCGACGCGGAGACAGTACTTC. Translated, this gives CASTLWEATRRQYF.